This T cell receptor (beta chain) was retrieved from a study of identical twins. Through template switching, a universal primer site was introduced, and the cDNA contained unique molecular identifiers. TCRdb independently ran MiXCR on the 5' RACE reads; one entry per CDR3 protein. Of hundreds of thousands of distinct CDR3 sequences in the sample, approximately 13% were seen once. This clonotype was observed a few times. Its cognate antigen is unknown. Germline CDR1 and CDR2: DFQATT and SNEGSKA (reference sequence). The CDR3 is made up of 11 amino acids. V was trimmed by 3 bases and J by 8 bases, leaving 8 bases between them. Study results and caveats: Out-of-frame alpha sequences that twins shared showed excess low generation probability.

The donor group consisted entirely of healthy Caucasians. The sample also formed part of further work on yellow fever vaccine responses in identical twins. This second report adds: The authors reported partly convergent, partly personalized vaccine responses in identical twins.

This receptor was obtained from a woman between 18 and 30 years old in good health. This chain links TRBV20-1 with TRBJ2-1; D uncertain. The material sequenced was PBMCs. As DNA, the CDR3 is TGCAGTGCTAGTCGTGGGTATGAGCAGTTCTTC. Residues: CSASRGYEQFF.